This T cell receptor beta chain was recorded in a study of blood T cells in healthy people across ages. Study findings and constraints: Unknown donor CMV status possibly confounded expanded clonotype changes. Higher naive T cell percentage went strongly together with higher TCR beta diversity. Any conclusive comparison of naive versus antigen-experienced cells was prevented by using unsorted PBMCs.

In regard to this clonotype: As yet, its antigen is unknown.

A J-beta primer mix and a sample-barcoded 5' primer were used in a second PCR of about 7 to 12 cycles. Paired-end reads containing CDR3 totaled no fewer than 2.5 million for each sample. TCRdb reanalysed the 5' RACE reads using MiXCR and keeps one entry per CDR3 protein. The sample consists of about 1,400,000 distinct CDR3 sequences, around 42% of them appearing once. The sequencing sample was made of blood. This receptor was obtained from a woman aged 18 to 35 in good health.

The CDR3: CSAREDRGQPQHF. CDR3 DNA: TGCAGTGCTAGAGAGGACAGGGGACAGCCCCAGCATTTT. J is TRBJ1-5 and V is TRBV20-1, with TRBD1 identical over 9 bases. Germline V lookup: CDR1 DFQATT, CDR2 SNEGSKA (reference sequence). Trimming took 0 bases from V and 7 from J; bases not matched to a gene: 1. This CDR3 is built from 13 residues.